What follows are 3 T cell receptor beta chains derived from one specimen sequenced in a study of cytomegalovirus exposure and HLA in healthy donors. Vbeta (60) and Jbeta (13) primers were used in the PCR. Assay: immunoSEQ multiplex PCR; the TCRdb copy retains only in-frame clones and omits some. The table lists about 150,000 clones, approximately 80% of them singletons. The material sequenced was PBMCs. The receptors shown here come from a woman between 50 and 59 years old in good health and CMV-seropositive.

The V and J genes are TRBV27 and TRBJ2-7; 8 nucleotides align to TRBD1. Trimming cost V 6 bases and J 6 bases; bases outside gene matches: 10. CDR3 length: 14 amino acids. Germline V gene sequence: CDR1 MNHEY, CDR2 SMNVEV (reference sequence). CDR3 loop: CASSAGTGGFEQYF. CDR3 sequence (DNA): TGTGCCAGCAGCGCCGGGACAGGAGGTTTCGAGCAGTACTTC.

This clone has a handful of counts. Here the CDR3 DNA reads TGCGCCAGCAGCCAAGAGGACAGGGGCATTCAGTACTTC. This gives the protein CASSQEDRGIQYF. The chain uses TRBV4-3 and TRBJ2-4; 9 positions agree with TRBD1. This CDR3 is built from 13 residues. After removal of 0 bases from V and 9 bases from J, the junction contained 0 bases not matched to a gene. Germline CDR1 reads LGHNA; CDR2 reads YSLEER.

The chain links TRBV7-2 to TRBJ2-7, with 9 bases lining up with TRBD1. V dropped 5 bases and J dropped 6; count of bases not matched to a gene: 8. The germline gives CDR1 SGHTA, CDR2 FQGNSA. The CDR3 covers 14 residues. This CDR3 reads CASSPRTGAGEQYF. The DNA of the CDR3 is TGTGCCAGCAGCCCGCGGACAGGGGCGGGCGAGCAGTACTTC.